This TCR beta chain originates from a study of Ad26.COV2.S vaccination and SARS-CoV-2 variants. Study-level results: Relative to placebo recipients, vaccine recipients exhibited elevated spike-specific TCR breadth. Post-vaccination spike-specific CD8+ and CD4+ T cell responses reportedly had substantial breadth. Estimates derived from TCR breadth and depth analyses may have underestimated total T cell responses.

The method was immunoSEQ multiplex PCR; TCRdb's version includes in-frame clones alone and lacks a portion of them. The sample gives fewer than 400,000 clones, about 82% of which show up once; approximately 2% is in the top ten. In the case of this clone: Its antigen is not known.

The treatment denotes: around 19 received Ad26.COV2.S at low or high dose, single or two shots; about five received placebo; per-sample allocation not given. Sampling occurred on day 63 after the first vaccine or placebo injection. Expression of Wuhan-strain SARS-CoV-2 spike came from the Ad26 vector that formed the vaccine. V lost 4 bases and J 9 bases, leaving 17 bases between the germline ends. The CDR3 runs to 14 residues. CDR1 is SGHRS, CDR2 YFSETQ, per germline. Sequencing was performed on peripheral blood, taken in a trial of Ad26.COV2.S vaccine versus placebo. The chain uses TRBV5-1 and TRBJ2-4; D is possibly TRBD1 (6 bases). This clonotype was obtained from a person aged 18-60 years who received the Ad26.COV2.S COVID-19 vaccine or a placebo. The CDR3 DNA sequence: TGCGCCAGCAGCCCAGGACAGACGGGCAGCATTCAGTACTTC. This codes for CASSPGQTGSIQYF.